A single sample gave rise to the 24 T cell receptor beta chains below, sequenced in a study. Amplification of TRBV12-4/TRBJ1-2 clonotypes used adaptor-ligated barcode primers. TCRdb recomputed calls from the multiplex PCR reads with MiXCR, one row per CDR3 protein. In the table there are more than 850 distinct CDR3 sequences, more than 4.5% of which are singletons. Sequenced: memory CD4+ T cells sorted from blood. Subset described: memory CD4+ T cells, CD4+CD45RO+CD25-. The receptors shown here come from a female donor with breast cancer.

By share, this clonotype counts as medium-sized. The chain links TRBV12-3 or TRBV12-4 to TRBJ1-2; 8 nucleotides line up with TRBD1. Trimming took 2 bases from V and 7 from J; bases not matched to a gene: 6. The length of the CDR3 is 14 residues. The CDR3 is CASSLPGQVFGYTF. In DNA form, the CDR3 reads TGTGCCAGCAGTTTACCGGGACAGGTCTTTGGCTACACCTTC.

This clonotype qualifies as large. V gene TRBV12-3 or TRBV12-4 combines with J gene TRBJ1-2, with 8 bases identical to TRBD1. CDR3 length equals 13 residues. The V gene end was trimmed by 6 bases and the J gene end by 8 bases; junction bases not matched to a gene: 8. The CDR3 coding sequence is TGTGCCAGCAGCCCCGACAGGGGAAGAGGCTACACCTTC. It yields the protein CASSPDRGRGYTF.

This clonotype is classed as large. The chain recombines TRBV12-3 or TRBV12-4 with TRBJ1-2; 8 nucleotides agree with TRBD1. V lost 6 bases to trimming and J lost 5 bases; unmatched junction nucleotides: 8. This CDR3 is built from 14 residues. The CDR3, as DNA: TGTGCCAGCAGCTACGGACAGGGATCATATGGCTACACCTTC. As protein: CASSYGQGSYGYTF.

This clonotype is termed large. The chain has TRBV12-3 or TRBV12-4 and TRBJ1-2; 7 nucleotides agree with TRBD1. V lost 0 bases, J lost 7 bases, and 2 bases stayed unmatched. The CDR3 has 13 amino acids. The CDR3 protein is CASSLADRSGYTF. The CDR3 DNA reads as TGTGCCAGCAGTTTAGCGGACAGGTCTGGCTACACCTTC.

By its share, this clonotype is large. The chain joins TRBV12-3 or TRBV12-4 to TRBJ1-2; 8 bases match TRBD1. V lost 6 bases to trimming and J lost 6 bases; unmatched junction nucleotides: 9. The CDR3 spans 14 residues. The CDR3 loop reads CASRYTTGEDGYTF. The CDR3, as DNA: TGTGCCAGCAGATATACGACAGGGGAGGATGGCTACACCTTC.

The genes are TRBV12-3 or TRBV12-4 and TRBJ1-2; D is uncertain. V was pared by 9 bases and J by 4 bases, with 9 bases between. The CDR3 has 11 amino acids. CDR3 sequence (DNA): TGTGCCAGTACCGGGCCCTATGGCTACACCTTC. As protein: CASTGPYGYTF.

This clonotype is categorized as large. The J gene is TRBJ1-2, the V gene TRBV12-3 or TRBV12-4; D possibly corresponds to TRBD1 (6 bases). Between the trimmed V and J ends, which lost 4 bases and 2 bases, there was a span of 11 bases. The CDR3 has 14 amino acids. In DNA form, the CDR3 reads TGTGCCAGCAGTTCGGCAGGGGCCAACTATGGCTACACCTTC. Its protein product is CASSSAGANYGYTF.

This clonotype has just one count. The chain is built from TRBV12-3 or TRBV12-4 and TRBJ1-1; no reliable D call. Trimming took off 2 bases at V and 1 base at J, with 8 bases between the two ends. This CDR3 contains 14 residues. The DNA for the CDR3 is TGTGCCAGCAGTTTAAGTCAGGAGAACACTGAAGCTTTCTTT. Protein: CASSLSQENTEAFF.

This clonotype is labeled medium-sized. The chain recombines TRBV12-3 or TRBV12-4 with TRBJ1-2, with 7 bases that match TRBD1. This CDR3 region has 16 residues. After removal of 6 bases from V and 4 bases from J, the junction contained 14 bases not matched to a gene. In DNA, the CDR3 is TGTGCCAGCAGCCTAGGGTCCGGGACAGATATCTATGGCTACACCTTC. As protein: CASSLGSGTDIYGYTF.

This clonotype is medium-sized within its sample. The rearrangement uses TRBV12-3 or TRBV12-4 and TRBJ1-2, with D possibly TRBD1 on 5 matching bases. The CDR3 consists of 14 residues. V lost 6 bases and J lost 5, with 16 bases in between. Written as DNA, the CDR3 is TGTGCCAGCAGCCAGGGCCTCTCGGGGTATGGCTACACCTTC. This sequence encodes CASSQGLSGYGYTF.

This clonotype is medium-sized within its sample. The rearrangement uses TRBV12-3 or TRBV12-4 and TRBJ1-2, with D possibly TRBD1 on 6 matching bases. The CDR3 length is 13 residues. CDR3 sequence (DNA): TGTGCTACCTCCGGGACAACTAACTATGGCTACACCTTC. This gives the protein CATSGTTNYGYTF.

By proportion, this clonotype is large (0.1 to 1%). The chain carries TRBV12-3 or TRBV12-4 and TRBJ1-2; D not resolved. The CDR3 sequence is 13 residues long. The V end lost 4 bases, the J end lost 5 bases, and 11 bases lay between the germline ends. DNA of the CDR3: TGTGCCAGCAGTTCCCTTGGAGGGTATGGCTACACCTTC. Translated, it gives CASSSLGGYGYTF.

This clonotype is labeled medium-sized. The rearrangement uses TRBV12-3 or TRBV12-4 and TRBJ1-2; tentatively, D is TRBD1 (5 bases). V was trimmed by 2 bases and J by 4 bases, leaving 14 bases between them. The CDR3 has 15 amino acids. CDR3 region: CASSLSSQVSYGYTF. DNA of the CDR3: TGTGCCAGCAGTTTAAGTTCACAGGTCTCCTATGGCTACACCTTC.

This clonotype is judged large. Here the CDR3 reads CASTYGTSGYTF. The CDR3 DNA sequence: TGTGCCAGCACCTACGGGACATCTGGCTACACCTTC. The V and J genes are TRBV12-3 or TRBV12-4 and TRBJ1-2; a possible D gene is TRBD1 (6 bases). The CDR3 contains 12 residues. V dropped 7 bases and J dropped 7 bases, with 13 bases sitting between them.

This clonotype came up a few times. The rearrangement joins TRBV12-3 or TRBV12-4 to TRBJ1-2; D possibly corresponds to TRBD1 (5 bases). The CDR3 length is 15 residues. Trimming shortened V by 4 bases and J by 5 bases, and 17 bases separated the two germline ends. The CDR3 reads CASSSSGSQIYGYTF. The CDR3 coding sequence is TGTGCCAGCAGTTCATCAGGGTCGCAGATTTATGGCTACACCTTC.

This clonotype is categorized as large. V usage is TRBV12-3 or TRBV12-4 and J usage is TRBJ1-2; TRBD1 matches 9 bases. After removal of 4 bases from V and 6 bases from J, the junction contained 3 bases not matched to a gene. CDR3 size: 13 residues. CDR3 DNA sequence: TGTGCCAGCAGTTCGAGGACAGGGGATGGCTACACCTTC. Translation: CASSSRTGDGYTF.

This clonotype is labeled medium-sized (0.01 to 0.1%). The V and J genes are TRBV12-3 or TRBV12-4 and TRBJ1-2; 9 bases agree with TRBD1. Losses at the gene ends were 3 bases for V and 7 bases for J; bases not matched to a gene: 15. There are 17 residues in the CDR3. The DNA of the CDR3 is TGTGCCAGCAGTTTGCTCCCTCCGGGACAGGGTATCATTGGCTACACCTTC. Translating it yields CASSLLPPGQGIIGYTF.

By share of the sample, this clonotype is medium-sized (0.01 to 0.1%). J is TRBJ1-2 and V is TRBV12-3 or TRBV12-4, with D perhaps TRBD1 (6 bases). The CDR3 runs to 13 residues. Deletions cut 5 bases from V and 6 bases from J, with 13 bases between. CDR3 protein: CASSARTADGYTF. CDR3 coding DNA: TGTGCCAGCAGTGCCCGGACAGCGGATGGCTACACCTTC.

This clonotype is categorized as medium-sized. The chain combines TRBV12-3 or TRBV12-4 with TRBJ1-2; D is possibly TRBD1 (5 bases). Trimming removed 3 bases from V and 8 bases from J, with 13 bases in between. This CDR3 region has 13 residues. CDR3 protein: CASSLRRDVGYTF. CDR3 nucleotide sequence: TGTGCCAGCAGTTTGAGGAGGGACGTCGGCTACACCTTC.

By frequency in the sample, this clonotype is medium-sized (0.01 to 0.1%). The gene calls are TRBV12-3 or TRBV12-4 and TRBJ1-2, with D tentatively TRBD1 (5 bases). CDR3 length: 14 amino acids. V gave up 5 bases and J gave up 4 bases, with 14 bases separating them. CDR3 in DNA: TGTGCCAGCAGTAGTAACAGGCCAACCTATGGCTACACCTTC. Its protein is CASSSNRPTYGYTF.

Within the sample, this clonotype is medium-sized. V usage is TRBV12-3 or TRBV12-4 and J usage is TRBJ1-2; D is unresolved. Deletions cut 6 bases from V and 4 bases from J, with 15 bases between. The CDR3 spans 14 residues. CDR3 sequence reads: CASSTPVSSYGYTF. CDR3 DNA: TGTGCCAGCAGCACCCCGGTTTCGAGCTATGGCTACACCTTC.

By sample fraction, this clonotype is medium-sized (0.01 to 0.1%). This chain links TRBV12-3 or TRBV12-4 with TRBJ1-2; the D is unclear. The length of the CDR3 is 13 residues. Trimming took off 6 bases at V and 1 base at J, with 9 bases between the two ends. The CDR3 here is CASRSPGNYGYTF. CDR3 DNA: TGTGCCAGCAGATCCCCGGGTAACTATGGCTACACCTTC.

By sample share, this clonotype is large. J is TRBJ1-2 and V is TRBV12-3 or TRBV12-4; D remains ambiguous. V was cut by 3 bases and J by 4 bases, with 9 bases left in between. CDR3 length: 13 amino acids. CDR3 residues: CASSFRPAYGYTF. The DNA of the CDR3 is TGTGCCAGCAGTTTCCGGCCGGCCTATGGCTACACCTTC.

In its sample, this clonotype ranks as medium-sized (0.01 to 0.1%). V is TRBV12-3 or TRBV12-4 and J is TRBJ1-2; D gene uncertain. Trimming removed 6 bases from V and 4 bases from J, with 15 bases in between. This CDR3 is built from 14 residues. Here the CDR3 DNA reads TGTGCCAGCAGATACCCGGGGAGTCCCTATGGCTACACCTTC. Residues: CASRYPGSPYGYTF.